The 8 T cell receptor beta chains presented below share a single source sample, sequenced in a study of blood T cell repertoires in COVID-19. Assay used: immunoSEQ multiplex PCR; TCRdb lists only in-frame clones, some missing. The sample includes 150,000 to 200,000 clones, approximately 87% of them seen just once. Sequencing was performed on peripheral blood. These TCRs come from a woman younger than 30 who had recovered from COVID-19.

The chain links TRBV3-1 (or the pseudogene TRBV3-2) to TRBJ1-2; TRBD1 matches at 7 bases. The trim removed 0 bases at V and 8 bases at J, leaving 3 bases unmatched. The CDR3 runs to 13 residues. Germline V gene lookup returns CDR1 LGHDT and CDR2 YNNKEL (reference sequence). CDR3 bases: TGTGCCAGCAGCCAAGATTTCAGGGGGGGCTACACCTTC. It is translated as CASSQDFRGGYTF.

For the CDR3, the DNA is TGTGCCAGCAGTTACCCGGCAGTCCGGAGCTCCTACAATGAGCAGTTCTTC. Translation: CASSYPAVRSSYNEQFF. This chain joins TRBV6-2 or TRBV6-3 and TRBJ2-1; D gene unclear. CDR3 length equals 17 residues. The germline V gene has CDR1 MNHEY and CDR2 SVGEGT. V was clipped by 2 bases and J by 0 bases, with 14 bases between them.

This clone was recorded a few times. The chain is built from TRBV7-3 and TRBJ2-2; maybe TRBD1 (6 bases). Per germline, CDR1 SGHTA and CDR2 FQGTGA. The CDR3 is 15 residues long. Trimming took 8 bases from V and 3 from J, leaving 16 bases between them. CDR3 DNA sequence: TGTGCCAGCGGGAAGGACAGAATTGACACCGGGGAGCTGTTTTTT. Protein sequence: CASGKDRIDTGELFF. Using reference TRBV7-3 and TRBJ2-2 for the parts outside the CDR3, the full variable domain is GAGVSQTPSNKVTEKGKYVELRCDPISGHTALYWYRQSLGQGPEFLIYFQGTGAADDSGLPNDRFFAVRPEGSVSTLKIQRTERGDSAVYLCASGKDRIDTGELFFGEGSRLTVL.

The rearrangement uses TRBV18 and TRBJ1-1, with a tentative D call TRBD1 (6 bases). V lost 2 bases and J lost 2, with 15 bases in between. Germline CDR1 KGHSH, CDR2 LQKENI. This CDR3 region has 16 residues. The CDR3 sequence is CASSPAMTDRNTEAFF. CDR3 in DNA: TGTGCCAGCTCACCAGCGATGACGGACAGAAACACTGAAGCTTTCTTT. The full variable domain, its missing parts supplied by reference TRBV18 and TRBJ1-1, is NAGVMQNPRHLVRRRGQEARLRCSPMKGHSHVYWYRQLPEEGLKFMVYLQKENIIDESGMPKERFSAEFPKEGPSILRIQQVVRGDSAAYFCASSPAMTDRNTEAFFGQGTRLTVV.

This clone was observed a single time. The CDR3 DNA reads TGTGCCACCAGCAGAGCCCGATCGGGACAGGGTTACGAGCAGTACTTC. Amino acids: CATSRARSGQGYEQYF. The chain is built from TRBV15 and TRBJ2-7; the match to TRBD1 covers 9 bases. In germline, CDR1 is LNHNV, CDR2 YYDKDF (reference sequence). V shed 1 base and J 4 bases; nucleotides not matched to a gene: 8. The CDR3 length is 16 residues.

The CDR3 DNA is TGTGCCAGCAGCTTGACTAGCGGGATTGCACAGGCCAAAAACATTCAGTACTTC. Protein sequence: CASSLTSGIAQAKNIQYF. The chain recombines TRBV7-2 with TRBJ2-4, with 11 bases aligning to TRBD2. This CDR3 has 18 residues. Germline-derived CDR1 and CDR2 are SGHTA and FQGNSA. The V and J ends lost 3 bases and 1 base, in that order; junction bases with no gene match: 8.

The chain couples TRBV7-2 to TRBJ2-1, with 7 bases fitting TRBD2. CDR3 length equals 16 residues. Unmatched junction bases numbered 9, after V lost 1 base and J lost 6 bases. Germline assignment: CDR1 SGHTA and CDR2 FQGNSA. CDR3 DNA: TGTGCCAGCAGCTTAGAACCGGGAGGAAGGGGCAATGAGCAGTTCTTC. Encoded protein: CASSLEPGGRGNEQFF.

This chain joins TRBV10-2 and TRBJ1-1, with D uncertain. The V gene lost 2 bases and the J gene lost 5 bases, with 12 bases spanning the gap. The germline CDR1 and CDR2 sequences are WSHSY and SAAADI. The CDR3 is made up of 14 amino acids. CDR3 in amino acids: CASSEAAGHTEAFF. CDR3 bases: TGCGCCAGCAGTGAGGCCGCGGGTCATACTGAAGCTTTCTTT.